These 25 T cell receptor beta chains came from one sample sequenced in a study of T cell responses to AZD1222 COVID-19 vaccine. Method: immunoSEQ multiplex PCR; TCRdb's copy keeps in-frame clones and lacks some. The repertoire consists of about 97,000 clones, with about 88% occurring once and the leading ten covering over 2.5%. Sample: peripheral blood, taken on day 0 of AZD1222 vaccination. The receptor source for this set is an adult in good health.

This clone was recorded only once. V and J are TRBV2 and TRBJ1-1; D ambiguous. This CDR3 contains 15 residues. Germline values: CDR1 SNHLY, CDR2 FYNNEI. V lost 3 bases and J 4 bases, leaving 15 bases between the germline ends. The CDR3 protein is CASSDPPGMATEAFF. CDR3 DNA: TGTGCCAGCAGTGATCCCCCGGGTATGGCCACTGAAGCTTTCTTT.

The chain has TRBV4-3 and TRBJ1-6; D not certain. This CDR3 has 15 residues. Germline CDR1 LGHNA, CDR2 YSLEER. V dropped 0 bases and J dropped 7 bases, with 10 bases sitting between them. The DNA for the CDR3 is TGCGCCAGCAGCCAAGAAGGGCTGTTCAATTCACCCCTCCACTTT. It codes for CASSQEGLFNSPLHF.

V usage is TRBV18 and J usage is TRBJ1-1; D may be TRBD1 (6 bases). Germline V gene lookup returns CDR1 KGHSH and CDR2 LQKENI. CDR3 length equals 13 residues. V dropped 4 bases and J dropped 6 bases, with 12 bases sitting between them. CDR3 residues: CASSLDRSAEAFF. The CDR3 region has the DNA TGTGCCAGCTCACTTGACAGGAGCGCTGAAGCTTTCTTT.

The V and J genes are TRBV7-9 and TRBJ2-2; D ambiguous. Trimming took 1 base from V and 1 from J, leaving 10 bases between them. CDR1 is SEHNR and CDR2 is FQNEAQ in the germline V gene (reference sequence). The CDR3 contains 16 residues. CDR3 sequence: CASSLETALNTGELFF. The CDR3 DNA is TGTGCCAGCAGCTTAGAAACGGCACTGAACACCGGGGAGCTGTTTTTT.

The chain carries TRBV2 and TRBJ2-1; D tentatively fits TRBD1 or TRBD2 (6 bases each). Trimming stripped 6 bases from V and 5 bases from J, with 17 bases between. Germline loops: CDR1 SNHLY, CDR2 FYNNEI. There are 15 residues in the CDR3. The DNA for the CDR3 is TGTGCCAGCAGCGAAAGAGGGGGGCAGAACAATGAGCAGTTCTTC. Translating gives CASSERGGQNNEQFF.

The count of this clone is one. The DNA for the CDR3 is TGTGCCAGCAGGCCGGGACAGGGGGTTTTTTCACCCCTCCACTTT. Translation: CASRPGQGVFSPLHF. The V and J genes are TRBV6-5 and TRBJ1-6; the match to TRBD1 covers 11 bases. V gave up 6 bases and J gave up 9 bases; unmatched junction bases: 7. CDR1 is MNHEY and CDR2 is SVGAGI in the germline V gene. This CDR3 is 15 amino acids long.

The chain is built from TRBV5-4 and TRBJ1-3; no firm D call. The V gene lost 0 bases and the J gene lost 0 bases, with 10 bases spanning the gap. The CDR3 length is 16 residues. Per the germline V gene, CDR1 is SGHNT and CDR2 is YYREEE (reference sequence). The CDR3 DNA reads TGTGCCAGCAGCTTGGTCCCGGTGTCCTCTGGAAACACCATATATTTT. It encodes CASSLVPVSSGNTIYF.

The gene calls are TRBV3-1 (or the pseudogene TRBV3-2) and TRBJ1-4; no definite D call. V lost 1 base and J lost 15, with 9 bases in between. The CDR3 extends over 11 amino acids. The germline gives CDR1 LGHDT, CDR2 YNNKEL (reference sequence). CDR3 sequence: CASSQGLGLFF. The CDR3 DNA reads TGTGCCAGCAGCCAAGGTTTGGGTTTGTTTTTT.

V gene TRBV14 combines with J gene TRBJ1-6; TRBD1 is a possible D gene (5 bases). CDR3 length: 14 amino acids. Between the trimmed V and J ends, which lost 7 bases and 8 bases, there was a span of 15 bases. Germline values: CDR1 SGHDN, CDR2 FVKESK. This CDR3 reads CASTMWGGDSPLHF. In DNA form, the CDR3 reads TGTGCCAGCACCATGTGGGGGGGGGATTCACCCCTCCACTTT. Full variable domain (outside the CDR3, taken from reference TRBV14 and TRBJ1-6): EAGVTQFPSHSVIEKGQTVTLRCDPISGHDNLYWYRRVMGKEIKFLLHFVKESKQDESGMPNNRFLAERTGGTYSTLKVQPAELEDSGVYFCASTMWGGDSPLHFGNGTRLTVT.

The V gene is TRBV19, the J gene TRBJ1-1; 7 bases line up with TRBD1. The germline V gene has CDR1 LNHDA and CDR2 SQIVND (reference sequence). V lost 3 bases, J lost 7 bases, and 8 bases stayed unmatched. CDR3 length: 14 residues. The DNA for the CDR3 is TGTGCCAGTAGTATTTTAAAGGGGGCGCATGAAGCTTTCTTT. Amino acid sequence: CASSILKGAHEAFF.

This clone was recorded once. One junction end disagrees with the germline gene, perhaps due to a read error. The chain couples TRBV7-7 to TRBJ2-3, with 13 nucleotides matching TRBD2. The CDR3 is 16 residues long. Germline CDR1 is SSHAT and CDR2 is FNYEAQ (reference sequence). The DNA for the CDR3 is TGTGCTAGCAGCCTCGGACTAGCGGGGGGCACAGATACGCAGTATTTT. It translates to CASSLGLAGGTDTQYF.

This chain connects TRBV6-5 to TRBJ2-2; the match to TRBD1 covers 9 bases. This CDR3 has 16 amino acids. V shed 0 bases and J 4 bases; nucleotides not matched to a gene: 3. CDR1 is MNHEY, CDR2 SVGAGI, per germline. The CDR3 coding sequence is TGTGCCAGCAGTTACTCGAAGACAGGGGGCACCGGGGAGCTGTTTTTT. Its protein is CASSYSKTGGTGELFF.

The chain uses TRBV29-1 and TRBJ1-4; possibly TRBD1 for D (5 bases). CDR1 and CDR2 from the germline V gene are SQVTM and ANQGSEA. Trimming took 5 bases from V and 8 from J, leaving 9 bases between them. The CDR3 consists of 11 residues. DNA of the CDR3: TGCAGCGTTCGCCGACAGGAAAAACTGTTTTTT. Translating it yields CSVRRQEKLFF. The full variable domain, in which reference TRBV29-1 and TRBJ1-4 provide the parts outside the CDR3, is SAVISQKPSRDICQRGTSLTIQCQVDSQVTMMFWYRQQPGQSLTLIATANQGSEATYESGFVIDKFPISRPNLTFSTLTVSNMSPEDSSIYLCSVRRQEKLFFGSGTQLSVL.

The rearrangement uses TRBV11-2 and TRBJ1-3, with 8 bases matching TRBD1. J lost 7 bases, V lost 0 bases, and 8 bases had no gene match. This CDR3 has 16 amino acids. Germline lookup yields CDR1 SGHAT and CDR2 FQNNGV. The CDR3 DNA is TGTGCCAGCAGCTTAGATGGTGCAGGGGGCACGAACACCATATATTTT. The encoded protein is CASSLDGAGGTNTIYF.

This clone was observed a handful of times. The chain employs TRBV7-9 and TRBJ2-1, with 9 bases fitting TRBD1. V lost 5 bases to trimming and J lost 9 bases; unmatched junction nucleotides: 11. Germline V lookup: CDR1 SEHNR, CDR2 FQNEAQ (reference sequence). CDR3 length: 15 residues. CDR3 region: CASSPWDRAGVEQFF. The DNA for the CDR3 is TGTGCCAGCAGCCCATGGGACAGGGCAGGGGTTGAGCAGTTCTTC.

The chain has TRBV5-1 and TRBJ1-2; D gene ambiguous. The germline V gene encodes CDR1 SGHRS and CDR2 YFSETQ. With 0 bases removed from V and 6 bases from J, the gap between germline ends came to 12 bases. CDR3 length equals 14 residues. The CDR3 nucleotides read TGCGCCAGCAGCTTGGAGGGTTTTACTCATGGCTACACCTTC. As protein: CASSLEGFTHGYTF.

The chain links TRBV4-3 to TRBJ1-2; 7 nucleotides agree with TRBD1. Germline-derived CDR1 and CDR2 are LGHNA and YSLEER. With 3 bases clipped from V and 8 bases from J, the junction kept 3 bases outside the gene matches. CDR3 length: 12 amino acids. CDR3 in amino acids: CASSQTGWGYTF. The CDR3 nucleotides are TGCGCCAGCAGCCAGACAGGGTGGGGCTACACCTTC.

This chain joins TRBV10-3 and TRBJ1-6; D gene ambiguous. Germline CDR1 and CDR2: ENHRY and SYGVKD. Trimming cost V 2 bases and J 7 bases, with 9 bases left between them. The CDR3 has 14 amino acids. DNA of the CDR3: TGTGCCATCAGTGAGGCAAGTCAGAATTCACCCCTCCACTTT. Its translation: CAISEASQNSPLHF.

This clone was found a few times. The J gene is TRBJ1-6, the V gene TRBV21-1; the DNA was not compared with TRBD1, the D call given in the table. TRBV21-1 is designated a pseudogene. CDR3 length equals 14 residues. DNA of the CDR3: TGTGCCAGCAGCAACCCCCTACAGGATTCACCCCTCCACTTT. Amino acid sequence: CASSNPLQDSPLHF.

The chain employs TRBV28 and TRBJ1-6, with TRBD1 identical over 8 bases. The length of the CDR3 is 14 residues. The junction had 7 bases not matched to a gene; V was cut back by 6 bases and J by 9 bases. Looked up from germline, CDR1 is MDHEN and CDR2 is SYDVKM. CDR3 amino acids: CASSPGQGFSPLHF. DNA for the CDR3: TGTGCCAGCAGCCCCGGACAGGGTTTTTCACCCCTCCACTTT.

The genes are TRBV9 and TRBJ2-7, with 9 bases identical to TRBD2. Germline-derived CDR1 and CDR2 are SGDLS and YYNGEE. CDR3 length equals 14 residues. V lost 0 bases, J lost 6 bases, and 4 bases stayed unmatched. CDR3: CASSVGSSGVEQYF. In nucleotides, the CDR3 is TGTGCCAGCAGCGTAGGGTCTAGCGGGGTCGAGCAGTACTTC.

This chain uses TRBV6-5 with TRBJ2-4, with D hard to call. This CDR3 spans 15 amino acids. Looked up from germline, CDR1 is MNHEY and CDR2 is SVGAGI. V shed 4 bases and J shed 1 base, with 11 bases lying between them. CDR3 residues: CASSFRLGAKNIQYF. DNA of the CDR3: TGTGCCAGCAGTTTCAGACTGGGGGCCAAAAACATTCAGTACTTC.

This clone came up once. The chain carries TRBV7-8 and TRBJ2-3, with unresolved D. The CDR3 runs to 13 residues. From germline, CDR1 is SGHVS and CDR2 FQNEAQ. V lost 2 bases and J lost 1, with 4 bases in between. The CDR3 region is CASSLYGTDTQYF. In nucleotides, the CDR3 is TGTGCCAGCAGCTTATACGGCACAGATACGCAGTATTTT.

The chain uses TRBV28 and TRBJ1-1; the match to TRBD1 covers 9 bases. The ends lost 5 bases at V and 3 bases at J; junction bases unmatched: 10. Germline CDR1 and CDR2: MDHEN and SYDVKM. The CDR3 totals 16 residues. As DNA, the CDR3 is TGTGCCAGCAGTCCCCGGGACAGGGTGACGTACACTGAAGCTTTCTTT. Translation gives CASSPRDRVTYTEAFF. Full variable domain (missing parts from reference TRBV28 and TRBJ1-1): DVKVTQSSRYLVKRTGEKVFLECVQDMDHENMFWYRQDPGLGLRLIYFSYDVKMKEKGDIPEGYSVSREKKERFSLILESASTNQTSMYLCASSPRDRVTYTEAFFGQGTRLTVV.

CDR3 DNA: TGCGCCAGCAGCCAAGAATACAGGGGGTCGGGTCAGCCCCAGCATTTT. It translates to CASSQEYRGSGQPQHF. The chain uses TRBV4-1 and TRBJ1-5, with 8 nucleotides matching TRBD1. From germline, CDR1 is MGHRA and CDR2 YSYEKL. The CDR3 extends over 16 amino acids. V gave up 0 bases and J gave up 6 bases; unmatched junction bases: 7.